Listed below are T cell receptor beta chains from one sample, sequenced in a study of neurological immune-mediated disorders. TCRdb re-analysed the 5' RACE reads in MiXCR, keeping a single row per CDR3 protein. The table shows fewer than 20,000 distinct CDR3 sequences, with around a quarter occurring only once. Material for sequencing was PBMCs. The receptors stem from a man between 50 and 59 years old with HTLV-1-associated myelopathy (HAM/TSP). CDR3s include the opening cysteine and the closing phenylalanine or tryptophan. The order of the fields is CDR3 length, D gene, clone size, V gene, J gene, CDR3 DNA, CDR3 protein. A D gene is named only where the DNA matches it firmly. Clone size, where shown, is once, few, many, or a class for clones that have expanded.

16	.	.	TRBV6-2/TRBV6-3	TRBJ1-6	TGTGCCAGCACCGAACGCGGGACTTTGGGAGTTCGACCCCTCCACTTT	CASTERGTLGVRPLHF
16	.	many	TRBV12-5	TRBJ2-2	TGTGCTAGTGGTTTATCAGGGGGGCGGAACACCGGGGAGCTGTTTTTT	CASGLSGGRNTGELFF
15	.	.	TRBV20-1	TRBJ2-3	TGCAGTGCCCCACAACGGGAGCGAGGGACAGATACGCAGTATTTT	CSAPQRERGTDTQYF
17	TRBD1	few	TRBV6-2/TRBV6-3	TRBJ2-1	TGTGCCAGCAGTTACCCGGGACAGGCGCTCTCCTACAATGAGCAGTTCTTC	CASSYPGQALSYNEQFF
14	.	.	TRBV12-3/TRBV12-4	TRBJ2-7	TGTGCCAGCAGTTTGCGCAGGAGCTCCTACGAGCAGTACTTC	CASSLRRSSYEQYF
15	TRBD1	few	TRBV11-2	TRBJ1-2	TGTGCCAGCAGCTCCACCCGGGACAGGGACGATGGCTACACCTTC	CASSSTRDRDDGYTF
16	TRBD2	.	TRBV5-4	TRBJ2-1	TGTGCCAGCAGCTTGGCTAGCGGGGGGGCCAGGGATGAGCAGTTCTTC	CASSLASGGARDEQFF
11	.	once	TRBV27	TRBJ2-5	TGTGCCAGCAGGGAGGGCCCGACCCAGTACTTC	CASREGPTQYF
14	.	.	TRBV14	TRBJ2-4	TGTGCCAGCAGCCCCTCCGTGGCCCCAGGCATTCAGTACTTC	CASSPSVAPGIQYF
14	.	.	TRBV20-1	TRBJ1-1	TGCAGTGCTAGAGATGGCAGGTCGAACACTGAAGCTTTCTTT	CSARDGRSNTEAFF
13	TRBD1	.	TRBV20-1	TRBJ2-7	TGCAGTGCTAGTCCGGTACAGGGGTACGAGCAGTACTTC	CSASPVQGYEQYF
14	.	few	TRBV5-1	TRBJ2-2	TGCGCCAGCAGCCTAAGACTAGAGGGCGGGGAGCTGTTTTTT	CASSLRLEGGELFF
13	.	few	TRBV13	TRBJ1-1	TGTGCCAGCAGCTTCAAGCCAGGGAGTGAAGCTTTCTTT	CASSFKPGSEAFF
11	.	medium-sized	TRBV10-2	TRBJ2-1	TGCGCCAGCAGATCCTACAATGAGCAGTTCTTC	CASRSYNEQFF